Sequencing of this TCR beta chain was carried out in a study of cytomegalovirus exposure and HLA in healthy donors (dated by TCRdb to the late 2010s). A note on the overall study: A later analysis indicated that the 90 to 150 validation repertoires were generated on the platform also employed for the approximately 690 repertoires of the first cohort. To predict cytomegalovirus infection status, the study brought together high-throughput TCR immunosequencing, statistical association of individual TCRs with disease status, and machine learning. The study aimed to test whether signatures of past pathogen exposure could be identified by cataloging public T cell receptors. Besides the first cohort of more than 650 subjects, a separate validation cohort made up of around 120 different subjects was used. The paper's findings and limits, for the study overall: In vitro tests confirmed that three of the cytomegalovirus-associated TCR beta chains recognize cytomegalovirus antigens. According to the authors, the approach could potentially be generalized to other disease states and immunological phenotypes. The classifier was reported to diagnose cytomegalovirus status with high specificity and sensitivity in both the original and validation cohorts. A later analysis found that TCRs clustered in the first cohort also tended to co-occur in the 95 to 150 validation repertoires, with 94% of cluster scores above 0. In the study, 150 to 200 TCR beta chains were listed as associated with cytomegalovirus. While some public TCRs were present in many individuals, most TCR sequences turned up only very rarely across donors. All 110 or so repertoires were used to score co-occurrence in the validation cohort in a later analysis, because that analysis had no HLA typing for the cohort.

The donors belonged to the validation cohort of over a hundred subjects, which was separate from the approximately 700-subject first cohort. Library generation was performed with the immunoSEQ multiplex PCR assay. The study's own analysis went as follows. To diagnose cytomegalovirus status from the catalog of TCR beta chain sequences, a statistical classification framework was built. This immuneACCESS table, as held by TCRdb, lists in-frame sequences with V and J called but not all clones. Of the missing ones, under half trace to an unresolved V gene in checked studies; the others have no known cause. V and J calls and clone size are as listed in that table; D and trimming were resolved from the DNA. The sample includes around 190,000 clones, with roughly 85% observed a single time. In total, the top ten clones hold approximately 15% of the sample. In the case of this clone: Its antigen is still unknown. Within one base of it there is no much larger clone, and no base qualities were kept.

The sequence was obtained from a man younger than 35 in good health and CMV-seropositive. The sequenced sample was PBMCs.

The nucleotide sequence is TGTGCCAGCAGCTTGCTAGGGACAGGGGCGGAGAACGAGCAGTACTTC. Protein translation: CASSLLGTGAENEQYF. This chain joins TRBV5-6 to TRBJ2-7, with 10 bases matching TRBD1. Trimming removed 1 base from V and 5 bases from J; the gene matches leave 9 bases unexplained. The germline V gene supplies CDR1 SGHDT and CDR2 YYEEEE. Spanning cysteine to phenylalanine, the CDR3 consists of 16 amino acids. The sequence is cut down to CDR3 DNA, 48 bases in frame from base 1. The full variable domain, completed from the reference TRBV5-6 and TRBJ2-7 proteins outside the CDR3, reads DAGVTQSPTHLIKTRGQQVTLRCSPKSGHDTVSWYQQALGQGPQFIFQYYEEEERQRGNFPDRFSGHQFPNYSSELNVNALLLGDSALYLCASSLLGTGAENEQYFGPGTRLTVT.